A selection of T cell receptor beta chains follows, all from one sample in a study of blood T cell repertoires in COVID-19. Produced via immunoSEQ multiplex PCR; TCRdb's table is partial and in-frame only. The data contain more than 80,000 clones, roughly 79% of them singletons. Sequencing was done on a sample of peripheral blood. The receptors shown here come from a human donor in a cohort sampled during active COVID-19. Both conserved end residues are part of each CDR3. The order of the fields is J gene, V gene, clone size, D gene, CDR3 protein, CDR3 DNA. D genes are given only for firm matches. Size is omitted from some rows. Given values are once, few, many or a class for expanded clones.

>TRBJ1-6|TRBV5-4|-|TRBD1
CASSFGGQDDSPLHF
TGTGCCAGCAGCTTTGGGGGACAGGACGATTCACCCCTCCACTTT
>TRBJ2-2|TRBV19|-|-
CASSINSGVNTGELFF
TGTGCCAGTAGTATTAATTCGGGGGTGAACACCGGGGAGCTGTTTTTT
>TRBJ2-7|TRBV7-9|-|-
CASSLANRVHEQYF
TGTGCCAGCAGCTTAGCTAACAGGGTCCACGAGCAGTACTTC
>TRBJ2-2|TRBV3-1/TRBV3-2|-|TRBD2
CASSQEGLAVDTGELFF
TGTGCCAGCAGCCAAGAGGGACTAGCGGTCGACACCGGGGAGCTGTTTTTT
>TRBJ1-5|TRBV16|-|-
CASSQSWVGASNQPQHF
TGTGCCAGCAGCCAATCCTGGGTAGGAGCTAGCAATCAGCCCCAGCATTTT
>TRBJ2-3|TRBV3-1/TRBV3-2|few|TRBD2
CASSPGSISGWADTQYF
TGTGCCAGCAGCCCTGGATCAATTAGCGGGTGGGCAGATACGCAGTATTTT
>TRBJ1-5|TRBV3-1/TRBV3-2|-|TRBD1
CASSQSDRVNQPQHF
TGTGCCAGCAGCCAGTCGGACAGGGTAAATCAGCCCCAGCATTTT
>TRBJ1-2|TRBV25-1|once|-
CASSEYMSEGYTF
TGTGCCAGCAGTGAATATATGAGCGAGGGCTACACCTTC
>TRBJ2-7|TRBV24-1|few|-
CATSDSDSSYEQYF
TGTGCCACCAGTGATTCGGACAGCTCCTACGAGCAGTACTTC
>TRBJ2-2|TRBV28|-|-
CASSLLSNTGELFF
TGTGCCAGCAGTTTATTATCGAACACCGGGGAGCTGTTTTTT
>TRBJ2-3|TRBV3-1/TRBV3-2|-|TRBD2
CASSTYLAGTDTQYF
TGTGCCAGCAGCACGTATCTAGCGGGGACAGATACGCAGTATTTT
>TRBJ1-1|TRBV19|once|TRBD1
CASSGPGQTNTEAFF
TGTGCCAGTAGTGGGCCGGGACAGACGAACACTGAAGCTTTCTTT
>TRBJ1-1|TRBV4-1|-|-
CASSQEIRLPHPDTEAFF
TGCGCCAGCAGCCAAGAAATACGATTACCCCATCCAGACACTGAAGCTTTCTTT
>TRBJ2-6|TRBV2|-|TRBD1
CASSLTGLSGANVLTF
TGTGCCAGCAGCCTGACAGGGCTTTCCGGGGCCAACGTCCTGACTTTC
>TRBJ2-2|TRBV6-6|-|TRBD2
CASRTAGADTGELFF
TGTGCCAGCAGAACAGCGGGGGCCGACACCGGGGAGCTGTTTTTT
>TRBJ2-7|TRBV5-4|-|-
CASSPGADLYEQYF
TGTGCCAGCAGCCCAGGGGCGGACCTCTACGAGCAGTACTTC